This TCR beta chain was sequenced in a study of human T cells and chemical hapten exposure. The overall study: Minor volume differences among pooled libraries chiefly drove per-sample TCR yield variation. General study findings and limits: The study found that DPC sensitization did not change TCRs above 1 in 1000 frequency.

This CDR3 spans 16 amino acids. Germline CDR1 and CDR2: MNHNS and SASEGT. V lost 5 bases and J lost 3, with 18 bases in between. Library construction involved attaching unique molecular identifiers to individual cDNA molecules, which allowed quantitative, reproducible TCR counting. Source study methods: With a range of about 23,224 to 700,000, the median per sample was around 96,000 TCRs. A single record per CDR3 protein comes from TCRdb applying MiXCR to the 5' RACE reads. Clone size and V and J calls follow TCRdb, not the original study. The data contain about 81,000 distinct CDR3 sequences, under 10% of them singletons. From whole blood left unfractionated, total RNA was extracted. This clonotype was detected a few times. Its specificity is unknown.

The clonotype comes from a male donor in good health. The rearrangement joins TRBV6-1 to TRBJ2-3; possibly TRBD2 for D (7 bases). CDR3 protein: CASSSEGGIPTDTQYF. In DNA, the CDR3 is TGTGCCAGCAGTTCCGAGGGGGGGATCCCGACAGATACGCAGTATTTT.